The 6 T cell receptor beta chains below come from one sample, sequenced in a study of cytomegalovirus exposure and HLA in healthy donors. The PCR ran on 60 Vbeta and 13 Jbeta primers. Profiling relied on immunoSEQ multiplex PCR, and the TCRdb table lists in-frame clones only, not all of them. The table lists approximately 190,000 clones, roughly an eighth of them singletons. Sequencing was carried out using PBMCs. The origin of the receptors is a man over 45 in good health and CMV-seropositive.

The V and J genes are TRBV12-5 and TRBJ1-1; a possible D gene is TRBD1 (6 bases). V was cut by 5 bases and J by 4 bases, with 11 bases left in between. This CDR3 region has 13 residues. Germline lookup yields CDR1 LGHNT and CDR2 FRNRAP. CDR3 in amino acids: CASGLRGSTEAFF. CDR3 DNA sequence: TGTGCTAGTGGTCTTAGGGGGAGCACTGAAGCTTTCTTT.

This clone was counted between two and nine times. The chain is built from TRBV4-3 and TRBJ2-3; D might be TRBD2 (5 bases). The V end was cut by 1 base, the J end by 2 bases, with 10 bases between. CDR1 is LGHNA, CDR2 YSLEER, per germline. This CDR3 is 15 amino acids long. CDR3 sequence reads: CASSQVGLPTDTQYF. As DNA, the CDR3 is TGCGCCAGCAGCCAAGTCGGACTTCCCACAGATACGCAGTATTTT.

This clone was observed a few times. V is TRBV25-1 and J is TRBJ1-5; maybe TRBD1 (5 bases). The CDR3 spans 13 residues. Germline values: CDR1 MGHDK, CDR2 SYGVNS. V gave up 6 bases and J gave up 4 bases, with 10 bases separating them. In nucleotides, the CDR3 is TGTGCCAGCAGAGGCAGGGATAATCAGCCCCAGCATTTT. Translated, it gives CASRGRDNQPQHF.

This rearrangement joins TRBV5-1 to TRBJ2-3, with 11 bases identical to TRBD2. With 0 bases clipped from V and 4 bases from J, the junction kept 7 bases outside the gene matches. The CDR3 has 17 amino acids. CDR1 is SGHRS, CDR2 YFSETQ, per germline. CDR3 region: CASSLALAGGQPDTQYF. The CDR3 DNA reads as TGCGCCAGCAGCTTGGCCCTAGCGGGGGGCCAGCCAGATACGCAGTATTTT.

CDR3 loop: CASSESRRGNTIYF. The DNA for the CDR3 is TGCGCCAGCAGTGAGTCGCGTCGTGGAAACACCATATATTTT. The chain carries TRBV10-1 and TRBJ1-3, with D uncertain. V dropped 0 bases and J dropped 3 bases, with 6 bases sitting between them. This CDR3 region has 14 residues. The V gene's germline CDR1 is WNHNN and CDR2 SYGVQD (reference sequence).

This clone has a handful of counts. V is TRBV27 and J is TRBJ2-5, with D perhaps TRBD2 (5 bases). CDR1 is MNHEY, CDR2 SMNVEV, per germline (reference sequence). The CDR3 extends over 13 amino acids. V was cut by 5 bases and J by 5 bases, with 12 bases left in between. The CDR3 DNA is TGTGCCAGCAGTACCGCGGGTCCGGAGACCCAGTACTTC. It yields the protein CASSTAGPETQYF.